The source of this TCR beta chain is a study of human T cells and chemical hapten exposure. As for time point: patch test 2, 6 weeks after DPC sensitization. The sample's treatment: therapeutic diphenylcyclopropenone sensitization with weekly scalp DPC. TCRdb used MiXCR to reprocess the RACE reads, holding one entry per CDR3 protein. Of approximately 80,000 distinct CDR3 sequences in the sample, roughly 10% were seen once. This clonotype has a handful of counts. The CDR3 totals 16 residues. Germline CDR1 is SGHRS and CDR2 is YFSETQ. V dropped 2 bases and J dropped 5; count of bases not matched to a gene: 7.

This TCR was sampled from a woman in her 30s with alopecia areata. Some clones in this sample may be carry-over from other donors' samples. Sequenced here: whole blood, sampled in connection with sensitization to the hapten diphenylcyclopropenone (DPC). The chain uses TRBV5-1 and TRBJ2-1; 10 nucleotides align to TRBD2. CDR3 loop: CASSFVASGGHNEQFF. The CDR3 nucleotides read TGCGCCAGCAGCTTTGTCGCTAGCGGGGGACACAATGAGCAGTTCTTC. The full variable domain, its missing parts supplied by reference TRBV5-1 and TRBJ2-1, is KAGVTQTPRYLIKTRGQQVTLSCSPISGHRSVSWYQQTPGQGLQFLFEYFSETQRNKGNFPGRFSGRQFSNSRSEMNVSTLELGDSALYLCASSFVASGGHNEQFFGPGTRLTVL.